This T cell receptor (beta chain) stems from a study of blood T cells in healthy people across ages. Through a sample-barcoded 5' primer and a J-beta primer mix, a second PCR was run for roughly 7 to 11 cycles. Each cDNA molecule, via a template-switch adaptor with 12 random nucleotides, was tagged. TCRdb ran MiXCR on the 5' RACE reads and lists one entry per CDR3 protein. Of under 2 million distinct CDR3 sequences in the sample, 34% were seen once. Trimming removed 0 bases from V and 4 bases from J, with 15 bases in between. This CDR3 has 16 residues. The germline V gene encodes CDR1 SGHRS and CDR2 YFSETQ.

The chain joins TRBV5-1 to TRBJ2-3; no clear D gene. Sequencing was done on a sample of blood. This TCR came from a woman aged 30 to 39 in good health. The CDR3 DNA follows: TGCGCCAGCAGCTTGGAAGTCGGATTGAGGTCAGATACGCAGTATTTT. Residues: CASSLEVGLRSDTQYF. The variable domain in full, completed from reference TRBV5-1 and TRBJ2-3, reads KAGVTQTPRYLIKTRGQQVTLSCSPISGHRSVSWYQQTPGQGLQFLFEYFSETQRNKGNFPGRFSGRQFSNSRSEMNVSTLELGDSALYLCASSLEVGLRSDTQYFGPGTRLTVL.